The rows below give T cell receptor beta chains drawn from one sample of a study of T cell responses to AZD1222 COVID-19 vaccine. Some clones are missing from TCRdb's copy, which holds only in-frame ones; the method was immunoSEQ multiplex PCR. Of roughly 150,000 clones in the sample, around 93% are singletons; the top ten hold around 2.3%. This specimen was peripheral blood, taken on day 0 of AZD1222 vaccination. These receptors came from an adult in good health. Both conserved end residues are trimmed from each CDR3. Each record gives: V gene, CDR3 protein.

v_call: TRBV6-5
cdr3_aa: ASRPAYGNTEAF

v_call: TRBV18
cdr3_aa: ASSPRQTNYGYT

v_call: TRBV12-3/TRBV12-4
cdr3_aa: ASSLSSVGALH

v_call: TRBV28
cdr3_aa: ASSLVRVNTEAF

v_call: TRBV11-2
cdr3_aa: ASSLEGAEGQPQH

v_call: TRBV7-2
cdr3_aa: ASSQTSGGGETQY

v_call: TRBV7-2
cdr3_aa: ASSPLGGRNTEAF

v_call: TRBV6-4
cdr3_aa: ASSVEGGNTGELF

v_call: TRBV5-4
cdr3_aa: ASSLPTGYEQY

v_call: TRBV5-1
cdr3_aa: ASSPSTGGTDTQY

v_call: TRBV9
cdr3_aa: ASSVASGSTEAF